These T cell receptor beta chains were read from a single sample in a study of STAT5B mutations in CD4+ large granular lymphocyte leukemia. Assay used: immunoSEQ multiplex PCR; TCRdb lists only in-frame clones, some missing. The sample contains under 35,000 clones, under 85% of which appear only once. Sequencing used CD4+ T cells from blood buffy coats. Receptors were obtained from a human donor in good health. CDR3s include the opening cysteine and the closing phenylalanine or tryptophan. The D gene is left open where the match is weak. Some rows have no size entry. The others give once, few or many, or a class for an expanded clone.

TRBV7-8,NA,NA,TRBJ2-1,TGTGCCAGCAGCTTTACGGGGGGACAGATGAATGAGCAGTTCTTC,CASSFTGGQMNEQFF
TRBV7-9,TRBD1,NA,TRBJ1-1,TGTGCCAGCAGCTTAGCAGTAGGACAGGGATCTGAAGCTTTCTTT,CASSLAVGQGSEAFF
TRBV19,TRBD1,few,TRBJ2-5,TGTGCCAGTAGTGCTACCGGGACAGGGAGGGTCCAGTACTTC,CASSATGTGRVQYF
TRBV5-8,NA,NA,TRBJ2-5,TGTGCCAGCAGCTCGAGGGCAGGGGTGGAGACCCAGTACTTC,CASSSRAGVETQYF
TRBV11-2,NA,NA,TRBJ2-7,TGTGCCAGCAGCTTAGTTCCCAAGGGGAACGAGCAGTACTTC,CASSLVPKGNEQYF
TRBV7-2,TRBD1,NA,TRBJ1-2,TGTGCCAGCAGCCCCGTAAGGGGGCGAGGGTATGGCTACACCTTC,CASSPVRGRGYGYTF
TRBV5-1,NA,NA,TRBJ1-4,TGCGCCAGCAGCTTCGAGAGTCTGAATGAAAAACTGTTTTTT,CASSFESLNEKLFF
TRBV10-1,NA,NA,TRBJ2-1,TGCGCCAGCAGTGTTTCGGGACCCCTTTACAATGAGCAGTTCTTC,CASSVSGPLYNEQFF
TRBV5-1,NA,NA,TRBJ1-4,TGCGCCAGCAGCTCGCGAGTCGGAGAAAAACTGTTTTTT,CASSSRVGEKLFF
TRBV6-1,TRBD2,once,TRBJ2-5,TGTGCCAGCAGTCGTGGGAGGGGAGAGGAGACCCAGTACTTC,CASSRGRGEETQYF
TRBV5-1,TRBD1,NA,TRBJ1-4,TGCGCCAGCAGCTCCACCGGGACAGGGGATGAAAAACTGTTTTTT,CASSSTGTGDEKLFF
TRBV6-5,NA,NA,TRBJ1-1,TGTGCCAGCAGTTACGACTCTAGGGTCACTGAAGCTTTCTTT,CASSYDSRVTEAFF
TRBV14,NA,NA,TRBJ2-7,TGTGCCAGCAGCCATCAATCCCGTGGAAGGCGCTCCTACGAGCAGTACTTC,CASSHQSRGRRSYEQYF
TRBV29-1,TRBD2,NA,TRBJ2-1,TGCAGCGTTGAAAAACTAGCGGGGGGGTACAATGAGCAGTTCTTC,CSVEKLAGGYNEQFF
TRBV10-3,NA,NA,TRBJ2-3,TGTGCCATCAGTGAGTCGGGCGGGGTGGGCACAGATACGCAGTATTTT,CAISESGGVGTDTQYF
TRBV30,TRBD1,NA,TRBJ2-7,TGTGCCTGGGGTGATACTGCGGGACAGGGCCACGAGCAGTACTTC,CAWGDTAGQGHEQYF
TRBV28,NA,NA,TRBJ1-2,TGTGCCAGCAGTCCATCCGTAGGCTACACCTTC,CASSPSVGYTF
TRBV7-8,NA,NA,TRBJ1-5,TGTGCCAGCAGCTCCCGAGTCGGCGGGGCGAATCAGCCCCAGCATTTT,CASSSRVGGANQPQHF
TRBV6-6,TRBD1,NA,TRBJ1-5,TGTGCCAGCAGTCAGGGGGGAAGCAATCAGCCCCAGCATTTT,CASSQGGSNQPQHF
TRBV5-1,TRBD1,NA,TRBJ2-7,TGCGCCAGCAGCTGGACGGGACAGGCCTCCTACGAGCAGTACTTC,CASSWTGQASYEQYF
TRBV10-1,NA,few,TRBJ2-3,TGCGCCAGCAGTGAGTCGAGAGCCTCAGATACGCAGTATTTT,CASSESRASDTQYF
TRBV2,NA,NA,TRBJ2-1,TGTGCCAGCAGTTCCCTGACCGCTTACAATGAGCAGTTCTTC,CASSSLTAYNEQFF
TRBV28,NA,NA,TRBJ2-6,TGTGCCAGCAGAACTGGGGCCAACGTCCTGACTTTC,CASRTGANVLTF
TRBV6-4,TRBD2,once,TRBJ2-7,TGTGCCAGAGAAACGCGACTAGCGGGAGAACACGAGCAGTACTTC,CARETRLAGEHEQYF
TRBV7-2,TRBD1,NA,TRBJ2-7,TGTGCCAGCAGCCGGGACAGGGGAACCTACGAGCAGTACTTC,CASSRDRGTYEQYF
TRBV18,TRBD2,few,TRBJ2-7,TGTGCCAGCTCACCCGGGACTAGCGGATACGAGCAGTACTTC,CASSPGTSGYEQYF
TRBV7-2,NA,NA,TRBJ2-7,TGTGCCAGCAGCATCTCCTACGAGCAGTACTTC,CASSISYEQYF
TRBV28,NA,NA,TRBJ1-2,TGTGCCAGCAGTGGTGTCCCTGGAATTAACTATGGCTACACCTTC,CASSGVPGINYGYTF
TRBV19,NA,NA,TRBJ2-7,TGTGCCAGTAGTAAGGGGTTCACGTACGAGCAGTACTTC,CASSKGFTYEQYF
TRBV10-2,NA,NA,TRBJ2-7,TGCGCCAGCAGGGGTCTCTCCGCCTACGAGCAGTACTTC,CASRGLSAYEQYF
TRBV10-2,NA,NA,TRBJ2-4,TGCGCCAGCATAGGGGCGGGCGGGACGAGCAACATTCAGTACTTC,CASIGAGGTSNIQYF
TRBV27,TRBD1,NA,TRBJ1-1,TGTGCCAGCAGTTTCGACAGGGGGAACACTGAAGCTTTCTTT,CASSFDRGNTEAFF
TRBV5-4,TRBD1,NA,TRBJ1-1,TGTGCCAGCAGCTCGGACAGGGTATACACTGAAGCTTTCTTT,CASSSDRVYTEAFF
TRBV27,NA,once,TRBJ2-7,TGTGCCAGCAGTTTTGTAGGAGGGGGGGCTACCTACGAGCAGTACTTC,CASSFVGGGATYEQYF
TRBV11-3,NA,few,TRBJ2-2,TGTGCCAGCAGCTTAATGCAAAACACCGGGGAGCTGTTTTTT,CASSLMQNTGELFF
TRBV29-1,TRBD1,NA,TRBJ1-4,TGCAGCGTTGTCGCCGACAGGGAGGGTGAAAAACTGTTTTTT,CSVVADREGEKLFF
TRBV2,NA,NA,TRBJ2-1,TGTGCCAGCAAGCGACAGGGAGGTCAGGATGAGCAGTTCTTC,CASKRQGGQDEQFF
TRBV4-2,NA,NA,TRBJ1-4,TGTGCCAGCAGCACACGAACAGGGACTGGGGGTGAAAAACTGTTTTTT,CASSTRTGTGGEKLFF
TRBV6-6,NA,NA,TRBJ2-6,TGTGCCAGCAGTTACTACAGCTTTTCTGGGGCCAACGTCCTGACTTTC,CASSYYSFSGANVLTF
TRBV5-1,TRBD2,NA,TRBJ2-2,TGCGCCAGCAGCTTCGCCTCTCCGGGACTAGCGGGAACCGGGGAGCTGTTTTTT,CASSFASPGLAGTGELFF
TRBV2,TRBD1,once,TRBJ1-2,TGTGCCAGCAGTGATGGGACAGCTAACTATGGCTACACCTTC,CASSDGTANYGYTF
TRBV30,NA,NA,TRBJ2-7,TGTGCCTGGAGTGTCTGGGGTGGGGAGCAGTACTTC,CAWSVWGGEQYF
TRBV11-2,NA,few,TRBJ1-1,TGTGCCAGCAGCTTAGGAGAGCAGATCGGGACTTTCTTT,CASSLGEQIGTFF
TRBV10-1,NA,NA,TRBJ2-1,TGCGCCAGCAGTGATCCAGGGGAGGCCTACAATGAGCAGTTCTTC,CASSDPGEAYNEQFF
TRBV7-2,NA,NA,TRBJ1-1,TGTGCCAGCAGCTTATTGGCCAGGGTTAGTACTGAAGCTTTCTTT,CASSLLARVSTEAFF
TRBV11-2,NA,NA,TRBJ2-1,TGTGCCAGCAGCCGGGGACGGATCGACTACAATGAGCAGTTCTTC,CASSRGRIDYNEQFF
TRBV5-1,TRBD1,NA,TRBJ1-2,TGCGCCAGCAGCTCCCACTCGGGGACAGGCCGCTATGGCTACACCTTC,CASSSHSGTGRYGYTF
TRBV7-6,NA,NA,TRBJ1-1,TGTGCCAGCAGCCCCAGCGTTGGGGCCAGGGAAGCTTTCTTT,CASSPSVGAREAFF
TRBV5-6,NA,NA,TRBJ2-1,TGTGCCAGCAGCTCCGGACGGTACAATGAGCAGTTCTTC,CASSSGRYNEQFF
TRBV29-1,TRBD2,NA,TRBJ2-1,TGCAGCGCAACGACTAGCGGGAGTCGCTACAATGAGCAGTTCTTC,CSATTSGSRYNEQFF
TRBV5-1,NA,NA,TRBJ2-2,TGCGCCAGCAGCTTGTGGAGGAGAGACACCGGGGAGCTGTTTTTT,CASSLWRRDTGELFF
TRBV2,NA,NA,TRBJ2-6,TGTGCCAGCAGGTGGGATTCTGGGGCCAACGTCCTGACTTTC,CASRWDSGANVLTF
TRBV5-1,NA,NA,TRBJ2-7,TGCGCCAGCAGCTTGGAAGGGTTCTCCTACGAGCAGTACTTC,CASSLEGFSYEQYF
TRBV6-4,NA,NA,TRBJ1-2,TGTGCCAGCAGTGACACCAGATACTTTAACTATGGCTACACCTTC,CASSDTRYFNYGYTF
TRBV30,NA,NA,TRBJ2-7,TGTGCCTGGAGCCTGGGCCCGCTGGAGCAGTACTTC,CAWSLGPLEQYF
TRBV18,TRBD1,NA,TRBJ1-5,TGTGCCAGCTCACCAACAGGGGTAAATCAGCCCCAGCATTTT,CASSPTGVNQPQHF
TRBV11-2,NA,NA,TRBJ2-2,TGTGCCAGCAGCTTAGCGGGACGGAACACCGGGGAGCTGTTTTTT,CASSLAGRNTGELFF